A single sample gave rise to the 15 T cell receptor beta chains below, sequenced in a study of PD-1 blockade in mismatch repair-deficient tumors. Sequencing was performed with immunoSEQ multiplex PCR; in TCRdb, only in-frame clones are kept and a portion is missing. Counted here are 130,000 or so clones, roughly 86% occurring once; the ten biggest clones make up approximately 13%. The material was peripheral blood, obtained 44 weeks after starting pembrolizumab. The receptors were sampled from an adult with mismatch repair-deficient cancer.

CDR3 nucleotides: TGCGCCAGCAATGGGATGAACACTGAAGCTTTCTTT. It yields the protein CASNGMNTEAFF. The chain joins TRBV5-1 to TRBJ1-1; D is undetermined. The CDR3 runs 12 residues. The V end was cut by 6 bases, the J end by 0 bases, with 6 bases between. Per germline, CDR1 SGHRS and CDR2 YFSETQ.

DNA for the CDR3: TGCGCCAGCAGCCCCAGAAAGCCGGGACAGAACACCGGGGAGCTGTTTTTT. Its protein is CASSPRKPGQNTGELFF. The V call is TRBV5-1, the J call TRBJ2-2; TRBD1 might be the D (6 bases). This CDR3 spans 17 amino acids. From germline, CDR1 is SGHRS and CDR2 YFSETQ. Trimming took 4 bases from V and 1 from J, leaving 17 bases between them.

J is TRBJ2-7 and V is TRBV19, with TRBD1 matching 11 bases. The CDR3 loop spans 14 amino acids. V trimming: 5 bases; J trimming: 2 bases; junction bases outside the gene matches: 2. CDR1 LNHDA and CDR2 SQIVND come from the germline V gene (reference sequence). The CDR3 coding sequence is TGTGCCAGTAGTGAGGGACAGGGGGCCTACGAGCAGTACTTC. This translates into CASSEGQGAYEQYF.

The rearrangement links TRBV7-9 to TRBJ2-1, with 12 bases fitting TRBD2. Germline V gene lookup returns CDR1 SEHNR and CDR2 FQNEAQ (reference sequence). The CDR3 consists of 15 residues. J lost 8 bases, V lost 5 bases, and 7 bases had no gene match. The CDR3 protein is CASSPTSGSWDEQFF. As DNA, the CDR3 is TGTGCCAGCAGCCCGACTAGCGGGAGTTGGGATGAGCAGTTCTTC.

Written as DNA, the CDR3 is TGTGCCAGCCGGCGGAGGCAGGGCGATTCTGGACTATATGGCTACACCTTC. Translating it yields CASRRRQGDSGLYGYTF. The chain has TRBV19 and TRBJ1-2, with D possibly matching TRBD1 (5 bases). Trimming removed 9 bases at V and 5 bases at J, with 28 bases between. The CDR3 has 17 amino acids. CDR1 and CDR2 (germline): LNHDA, SQIVND (reference sequence). Based on the CDR3 plus reference TRBV19 and TRBJ1-2, the full variable domain is DGGITQSPKYLFRKEGQNVTLSCEQNLNHDAMYWYRQDPGQGLRLIYYSQIVNDFQKGDIAEGYSVSREKKESFPLTVTSAQKNPTAFYLCASRRRQGDSGLYGYTFGSGTRLTVV.

This clone was detected a few times. V gene TRBV20-1 combines with J gene TRBJ2-3; D is unresolved. The germline gives CDR1 DFQATT, CDR2 SNEGSKA (reference sequence). The CDR3 extends over 11 amino acids. The ends were cut back, 6 bases at V and 2 bases at J, with 6 bases in the middle. The CDR3 coding sequence is TGCAGTGCCCTTAACACAGATACGCAGTATTTT. Translated: CSALNTDTQYF.

The chain has TRBV4-1 and TRBJ2-7, with TRBD2 matching 7 bases. Trimming removed 3 bases from V and 4 bases from J; junction bases left unmatched: 3. Germline CDR1 and CDR2: MGHRA and YSYEKL. This CDR3 region has 13 residues. As DNA, the CDR3 is TGCGCCAGCAGCCAGGGAGGGGTTTACGAGCAGTACTTC. It yields the protein CASSQGGVYEQYF.

The V call is TRBV19, the J call TRBJ2-2, with D possibly TRBD2 on 5 matching bases. In germline, CDR1 is LNHDA, CDR2 SQIVND (reference sequence). This CDR3 comprises 14 residues. Trimming removed 7 bases from V and 1 base from J, with 10 bases in between. For the CDR3, the DNA is TGTGCCAGTAACCCTAGCTGGAACACCGGGGAGCTGTTTTTT. Translating gives CASNPSWNTGELFF.

The chain has TRBV7-2 and TRBJ2-3, with D perhaps assigned TRBD1 or TRBD2 (5 bases each). The CDR3 covers 16 residues. Germline values: CDR1 SGHTA, CDR2 FQGNSA. Trimming removed 3 bases from V and 1 base from J, with 14 bases in between. CDR3 DNA sequence: TGTGCCAGCAGCTTCATTATCGGGGCGGGCACAGATACGCAGTATTTT. Its protein is CASSFIIGAGTDTQYF.

This clone came up once. The chain joins TRBV6-1 to TRBJ2-7; D is undetermined. The CDR3 covers 16 residues. Looked up from germline, CDR1 is MNHNS and CDR2 is SASEGT. The V and J ends lost 3 bases and 2 bases respectively, with 17 bases between them. In DNA form, the CDR3 reads TGTGCCAGCAGTGAGTCGAGGTTCACCTATCCCTACGAGCAGTACTTC. Its translation is CASSESRFTYPYEQYF.

This chain links TRBV19 with TRBJ1-1; D unclear. V was cut by 9 bases and J by 1 base, with 21 bases left in between. The germline V gene encodes CDR1 LNHDA and CDR2 SQIVND (reference sequence). The CDR3 totals 16 residues. CDR3 sequence (DNA): TGTGCCAGCGAAATCGGTGGCGGACTCAAGAACACTGAAGCTTTCTTT. It encodes CASEIGGGLKNTEAFF.

V gene TRBV5-1 combines with J gene TRBJ1-2; TRBD1 is a possible D gene (5 bases). CDR3 size: 14 residues. Germline CDR1 is SGHRS and CDR2 is YFSETQ. V was pared by 1 base and J by 6 bases, with 13 bases between. As DNA, the CDR3 is TGCGCCAGCAGCTTGTCGCCAGGGTCCCATGGCTACACCTTC. Translation: CASSLSPGSHGYTF.

The chain combines TRBV4-3 with TRBJ2-6; 11 bases are shared with TRBD1. The CDR3 totals 17 residues. Germline values: CDR1 LGHNA, CDR2 YSLEER. V lost 5 bases to trimming and J lost 1 base; unmatched junction nucleotides: 4. CDR3 sequence: CASSGRDRGSGANVLTF. The CDR3 DNA follows: TGCGCCAGCAGCGGCCGGGACAGGGGGTCTGGGGCCAACGTCCTGACTTTC.

V gene TRBV4-1 combines with J gene TRBJ2-1; TRBD2 aligns across 7 bases. The CDR3 has 15 amino acids. V was pared by 2 bases and J by 8 bases, with 9 bases of the junction left unmatched. The V gene's germline CDR1 is MGHRA and CDR2 YSYEKL. The CDR3 sequence: CASSQRREGWDEQFF. The CDR3 bases are TGCGCCAGCAGCCAACGGAGGGAGGGATGGGATGAGCAGTTCTTC.

V is TRBV30 and J is TRBJ1-4, with D perhaps TRBD1 (5 bases). This CDR3 has 15 amino acids. From germline, CDR1 is GTSNPN and CDR2 SVGIG (reference sequence). The V end was cut by 2 bases, the J end by 5 bases, with 15 bases between. The CDR3 DNA reads as TGTGCCTGGAGTCCAAGGGGAGGAGTGAATGAAAAACTGTTTTTT. This sequence encodes CAWSPRGGVNEKLFF.